These T cell receptor beta chains were read from a single sample in a study of T-cell memory formation after mild COVID-19. MiXCR, run by TCRdb on the 5' RACE reads, gives a single entry per CDR3 protein. The sample consists of about 140,000 distinct CDR3 sequences, under 30% of them appearing once. What was sequenced was PBMCs or a T cell subset sorted from them (not recorded which). Source of these receptors: an adult woman who had mild COVID-19 (a few samples of this study predate the infection). Cell type and time point are not known. The CDR3 runs from the conserved cysteine through the conserved F or W. A D gene is named only where the DNA matches it firmly. Expanded clones get a size class; other rows say once, few or many, or leave the size out.

v_call: TRBV5-5
j_call: TRBJ2-7
clone_size: many
cdr3_length: 11
d_call: .
cdr3_nt: TGTGCCAGCAGCCGAGGATACGAGCAGTACTTC
cdr3_aa: CASSRGYEQYF

v_call: TRBV5-5
j_call: TRBJ1-1
clone_size: few
cdr3_length: 13
d_call: .
cdr3_nt: TGTGCCAGCAGAACCACAGGAAACACTGAAGCTTTCTTT
cdr3_aa: CASRTTGNTEAFF

v_call: TRBV12-5
j_call: TRBJ2-2
clone_size: .
cdr3_length: 14
d_call: .
cdr3_nt: TGTGCTAGTGACTGGACGGATAACACCGGGGAGCTGTTTTTT
cdr3_aa: CASDWTDNTGELFF

v_call: TRBV7-9
j_call: TRBJ1-1
clone_size: few
cdr3_length: 15
d_call: .
cdr3_nt: TGTGCCAGCAGCGTCCACCGGTTACTGGACACTGAAGCTTTCTTT
cdr3_aa: CASSVHRLLDTEAFF

v_call: TRBV20-1
j_call: TRBJ1-1
clone_size: few
cdr3_length: 15
d_call: TRBD1
cdr3_nt: TGCAGTGCTAGCCCTTTTCCAGGGGGTGGGACTGAAGCTTTCTTT
cdr3_aa: CSASPFPGGGTEAFF

v_call: TRBV12-3/TRBV12-4
j_call: TRBJ2-3
clone_size: .
cdr3_length: 15
d_call: .
cdr3_nt: TGTGCCAGCACCCCCTTGGGGGAGAGAACAGATACGCAGTATTTT
cdr3_aa: CASTPLGERTDTQYF

v_call: TRBV4-2
j_call: TRBJ2-6
clone_size: few
cdr3_length: 18
d_call: .
cdr3_nt: TGTGCCAGCAGCCAAGATGGGCAGGGAAGGTCTGGGGCCAACGTCCTGACTTTC
cdr3_aa: CASSQDGQGRSGANVLTF

v_call: TRBV9
j_call: TRBJ1-2
clone_size: .
cdr3_length: 12
d_call: .
cdr3_nt: TGTGCCAGCAGCGTCACAGGCTATGGCTACACCTTC
cdr3_aa: CASSVTGYGYTF

v_call: TRBV12-3/TRBV12-4
j_call: TRBJ1-2
clone_size: .
cdr3_length: 14
d_call: .
cdr3_nt: TGTGCCAGCAGTTTTCAGGGTTTCCACTATGGCTACACCTTC
cdr3_aa: CASSFQGFHYGYTF

v_call: TRBV9
j_call: TRBJ2-2
clone_size: .
cdr3_length: 12
d_call: .
cdr3_nt: TGTGCCAGCAGCGTAGCGTCGGGGGAGCTGTTTTTT
cdr3_aa: CASSVASGELFF

v_call: TRBV7-2
j_call: TRBJ2-1
clone_size: many
cdr3_length: 13
d_call: .
cdr3_nt: TGTGCCAGCAGCTTAGGGGCGGGGTATGAGCAGTTCTTC
cdr3_aa: CASSLGAGYEQFF

v_call: TRBV12-3/TRBV12-4
j_call: TRBJ1-5
clone_size: few
cdr3_length: 14
d_call: TRBD1
cdr3_nt: TGTGCCAGCAGCCCGACAGGGTTCGGACAGCCCCAGCATTTT
cdr3_aa: CASSPTGFGQPQHF

v_call: TRBV5-5
j_call: TRBJ1-1
clone_size: few
cdr3_length: 14
d_call: .
cdr3_nt: TGTGCCAGCAGCTTGGACCAGGTTCCGGTTGAAGCTTTCTTT
cdr3_aa: CASSLDQVPVEAFF

v_call: TRBV2
j_call: TRBJ1-3
clone_size: few
cdr3_length: 15
d_call: .
cdr3_nt: TGTGCCAGCAGTGAATGGGGGACTGAAGGAAACACCATATATTTT
cdr3_aa: CASSEWGTEGNTIYF

v_call: TRBV7-9
j_call: TRBJ2-5
clone_size: .
cdr3_length: 15
d_call: TRBD2
cdr3_nt: TGTGCCAGCAGCTTAGCGTACCCGGGGGGGGAGACCCAGTACTTC
cdr3_aa: CASSLAYPGGETQYF

v_call: TRBV7-3
j_call: TRBJ2-3
clone_size: .
cdr3_length: 14
d_call: .
cdr3_nt: TGTGCCAGCAGCTCTCTGGGGTACACAGATACGCAGTATTTT
cdr3_aa: CASSSLGYTDTQYF

v_call: TRBV12-3/TRBV12-4
j_call: TRBJ1-5
clone_size: .
cdr3_length: 10
d_call: .
cdr3_nt: TGTGCCAGCCTTGGACAGCCCCAGCATTTT
cdr3_aa: CASLGQPQHF

v_call: TRBV4-1
j_call: TRBJ1-4
clone_size: few
cdr3_length: 15
d_call: .
cdr3_nt: TGCGCCAGCAGCCAAGCCGGGACAACTAATGAAAAACTGTTTTTT
cdr3_aa: CASSQAGTTNEKLFF

v_call: TRBV9
j_call: TRBJ2-1
clone_size: .
cdr3_length: 13
d_call: .
cdr3_nt: TGTGCCAGCAGCGTATGGGACGGGAATGAGCAGTTCTTC
cdr3_aa: CASSVWDGNEQFF

v_call: TRBV7-8
j_call: TRBJ2-5
clone_size: .
cdr3_length: 16
d_call: TRBD2
cdr3_nt: TGTGCCAGCAGCTTATGGACTAGCGGGGACGAAGAGACCCAGTACTTC
cdr3_aa: CASSLWTSGDEETQYF

v_call: TRBV9
j_call: TRBJ1-1
clone_size: .
cdr3_length: 14
d_call: .
cdr3_nt: TGTGCCAGCAGCGTGGGCGGAAGGCCCACTGAAGCTTTCTTT
cdr3_aa: CASSVGGRPTEAFF

v_call: TRBV5-1
j_call: TRBJ2-7
clone_size: .
cdr3_length: 14
d_call: .
cdr3_nt: TGCGCCAGCAGCTTGGCGGGGAGCTCCTACGAGCAGTACTTC
cdr3_aa: CASSLAGSSYEQYF

v_call: TRBV6-2/TRBV6-3
j_call: TRBJ2-7
clone_size: .
cdr3_length: 17
d_call: TRBD2
cdr3_nt: TGTGCCAGCAGTACCAACCGGGAGGGGACCCCTTTCTACGAGCAGTACTTC
cdr3_aa: CASSTNREGTPFYEQYF

v_call: TRBV7-3
j_call: TRBJ2-7
clone_size: .
cdr3_length: 13
d_call: .
cdr3_nt: TGTGCCAGCAGCTTAGAATGGTCCTACGAGCAGTACTTC
cdr3_aa: CASSLEWSYEQYF

v_call: TRBV15
j_call: TRBJ2-3
clone_size: .
cdr3_length: 14
d_call: .
cdr3_nt: TGTGCCACCAGCAGAGACGCGGTTTCCGATACGCAGTATTTT
cdr3_aa: CATSRDAVSDTQYF

v_call: TRBV7-3
j_call: TRBJ1-2
clone_size: .
cdr3_length: 16
d_call: TRBD1
cdr3_nt: TGTGCCAGCAGCTTCCGGGACAGGGGGCCGAACTATGGCTACACCTTC
cdr3_aa: CASSFRDRGPNYGYTF

v_call: TRBV4-3
j_call: TRBJ1-1
clone_size: few
cdr3_length: 14
d_call: .
cdr3_nt: TGCGCCAGCAGCCAAGATGCCGGGGACACTGAAGCTTTCTTT
cdr3_aa: CASSQDAGDTEAFF

v_call: TRBV7-9
j_call: TRBJ2-7
clone_size: .
cdr3_length: 13
d_call: .
cdr3_nt: TGTGCCAGCAGCACGGGGACTTCCTACGAGCAGTACTTC
cdr3_aa: CASSTGTSYEQYF

v_call: TRBV14
j_call: TRBJ2-7
clone_size: .
cdr3_length: 15
d_call: .
cdr3_nt: TGTGCCAGCAGCCAAGGGGGTGGAGATTCCTACGAGCAGTACTTC
cdr3_aa: CASSQGGGDSYEQYF

v_call: TRBV20-1
j_call: TRBJ2-1
clone_size: .
cdr3_length: 14
d_call: .
cdr3_nt: TGCAGTGCTATGTCGGGTGAGAGGGGTGGTGAGCAGTTCTTC
cdr3_aa: CSAMSGERGGEQFF

v_call: TRBV13
j_call: TRBJ2-3
clone_size: .
cdr3_length: 17
d_call: TRBD2
cdr3_nt: TGTGCCAGCAGCTCGAATTTAGCGGGAGCTAGCACAGATACGCAGTATTTT
cdr3_aa: CASSSNLAGASTDTQYF

v_call: TRBV5-1
j_call: TRBJ1-3
clone_size: .
cdr3_length: 15
d_call: .
cdr3_nt: TGCGCCAGCAGCTTGGCCCTGCACTCTGGAAACACCATATATTTT
cdr3_aa: CASSLALHSGNTIYF

v_call: TRBV20-1
j_call: TRBJ1-5
clone_size: .
cdr3_length: 17
d_call: .
cdr3_nt: TGCAGTGCTAGGGCAGGAGGGGACTCTTATAGCAATCAGCCCCAGCATTTT
cdr3_aa: CSARAGGDSYSNQPQHF